This T cell receptor (beta chain) was captured in a study of technical replicates of blood from a few donors. The table came from immunoSEQ multiplex PCR; TCRdb's copy has only in-frame clones and leaves some out. The sample has tens of thousands of clones; about 97% are singletons. Germline CDR1 reads MGHRA; CDR2 reads YSYEKL. Trimming cost V 1 base and J 3 bases, with 13 bases left between them. CDR3 length: 15 residues. The J gene is TRBJ2-7, the V gene TRBV4-1, with a possible D match to TRBD2 (5 bases). This receptor was taken from a human donor in good health. The sample taken for sequencing was T cells isolated from PBMCs. The CDR3 reads CASSQVPRENYEQYF. The CDR3 DNA reads TGCGCCAGCAGCCAAGTTCCTCGGGAAAACTACGAGCAGTACTTC.